This is a list of T cell receptor beta chains from one sample in a study of neurological immune-mediated disorders. MiXCR, applied by TCRdb to the 5' RACE reads, yields one record per CDR3 protein. The sample yields approximately 86,000 distinct CDR3 sequences, 2.5% to 3% seen once. Sequencing input: PBMCs. These receptors all come from a woman aged 25-40 years with multiple sclerosis. CDR3s include the opening cysteine and the closing phenylalanine or tryptophan. A D gene is named only where the DNA matches it firmly. Size tells how often a clone was seen (once, few, many) or the class of an expanded clone, and some rows leave it out.

clone size	CDR3 length	J gene	D gene	V gene	CDR3 DNA	CDR3 protein
many	21	TRBJ1-3	NA	TRBV21-1	TGTGCCAGCAGCAAAGAAATTGTTGGACAGGGTCTCAAGTCTTCTGGAAACACCATATATTTT	CASSKEIVGQGLKSSGNTIYF
many	16	TRBJ2-1	TRBD1	TRBV12-3/TRBV12-4	TGTGCCAGCAGTTCCACGTGGGGACAGGGTTCCAATGAGCAGTTCTTC	CASSSTWGQGSNEQFF
many	12	TRBJ2-7	NA	TRBV20-1	TGCAGTGCCATGCCGTCCTCCTACGAGCAGTACTTC	CSAMPSSYEQYF
many	14	TRBJ2-7	NA	TRBV20-1	TGCAGTGCCAGGCAGCTAGGAGGAGGGCGCGAGCAGTACTTC	CSARQLGGGREQYF
NA	17	TRBJ2-3	TRBD2	TRBV5-4	TGTGCCAGCAGCCCCCCCGGGACTAGCGGAAGCACAGATACGCAGTATTTT	CASSPPGTSGSTDTQYF
many	13	TRBJ2-3	NA	TRBV5-5	TGTGCCAGCAGCTCGGCGGGCCTAGTTCCGCAGTATTTT	CASSSAGLVPQYF
many	13	TRBJ1-6	NA	TRBV7-3	TGTGCCAGCAGCTTAGGAGTCTATTCACCCCTCCACTTT	CASSLGVYSPLHF
many	15	TRBJ2-3	TRBD2	TRBV12-3/TRBV12-4	TGTGCCAGCAGTATCGGGACTAGCAGCACAGATACGCAGTATTTT	CASSIGTSSTDTQYF
many	15	TRBJ1-1	NA	TRBV7-2	TGTGCCAGCAGCCCGTACGGGGGCCCGAACACTGAAGCTTTCTTT	CASSPYGGPNTEAFF
many	14	TRBJ1-1	NA	TRBV5-1	TGCGCCAGCAGCTTAAAGGGTCTGAACACTGAAGCTTTCTTT	CASSLKGLNTEAFF
many	13	TRBJ2-7	TRBD2	TRBV5-1	TGCGCCAGCAGGGGCGGGAGCTCGGCCGAGCAGTACTTC	CASRGGSSAEQYF
many	11	TRBJ1-1	NA	TRBV5-1	TGCGCCAGCACGGACAACACTGAAGCTTTCTTT	CASTDNTEAFF
many	15	TRBJ2-7	NA	TRBV3-1	TGTGCCAGCAGCCAAGTGCCAGGGCGGCAATACGAGCAGTACTTC	CASSQVPGRQYEQYF
many	13	TRBJ1-1	NA	TRBV7-6	TGTGCCAGCAGCTCCAGACCGAACACTGAAGCTTTCTTT	CASSSRPNTEAFF